The 3 T cell receptor beta chains presented below share a single source sample, sequenced in a study of cytomegalovirus exposure and HLA in healthy donors. Vbeta (60) and Jbeta (13) primers were used in the PCR. Produced via immunoSEQ multiplex PCR; TCRdb's table is partial and in-frame only. The table includes fewer than 150,000 clones, over 75% detected once. Sequenced input: PBMCs. The receptors originated from a man aged 50-60 years in good health and CMV-seronegative.

This clone is a singleton in its sample. The chain couples TRBV7-6 to TRBJ1-4, with D perhaps matching TRBD1 (6 bases). Germline V gene sequence: CDR1 SGHVS, CDR2 FNYEAQ. The CDR3 is 14 residues long. V shed 5 bases and J shed 7 bases, with 14 bases lying between them. The CDR3 spells CASSLTGRGEKLFF. The CDR3 coding sequence is TGTGCCAGCAGCCTAACAGGGAGGGGTGAAAAACTGTTTTTT. Combining the CDR3 with reference TRBV7-6 and TRBJ1-4 gives the whole variable domain GAGVSQSPRYKVTKRGQDVALRCDPISGHVSLYWYRQALGQGPEFLTYFNYEAQQDKSGLPNDRFSAERPEGSISTLTIQRTEQRDSAMYRCASSLTGRGEKLFFGSGTQLSVL.

This clone was picked up one time. The chain carries TRBV28 and TRBJ2-7; D is perhaps TRBD1 (5 bases). Germline values: CDR1 MDHEN, CDR2 SYDVKM. This CDR3 is 15 amino acids long. Trimming left V 5 bases short and J 0 bases short, with 14 bases between. The CDR3 coding sequence is TGTGCCAGCAGTCTCCACGACAGCCACTCCTACGAGCAGTACTTC. This codes for CASSLHDSHSYEQYF. The entire variable domain, with the rest obtained from reference TRBV28 and TRBJ2-7, is as follows: DVKVTQSSRYLVKRTGEKVFLECVQDMDHENMFWYRQDPGLGLRLIYFSYDVKMKEKGDIPEGYSVSREKKERFSLILESASTNQTSMYLCASSLHDSHSYEQYFGPGTRLTVT.

V usage is TRBV29-1 and J usage is TRBJ1-1; 9 bases agree with TRBD1. The germline V gene has CDR1 SQVTM and CDR2 ANQGSEA. The CDR3 is 15 residues long. CDR3 in DNA: TGCCTCGCAAAGGCGGGACAGGGCGTGAGGACTGAAGCTTTCTTT. Translation gives CLAKAGQGVRTEAFF. Full variable domain (outside the CDR3, taken from reference TRBV29-1 and TRBJ1-1): SAVISQKPSRDICQRGTSLTIQCQVDSQVTMMFWYRQQPGQSLTLIATANQGSEATYESGFVIDKFPISRPNLTFSTLTVSNMSPEDSSIYLCLAKAGQGVRTEAFFGQGTRLTVV.